These 32 T cell receptor beta chains were all obtained from the same sample, sequenced in a study of T cells in Graves' hyperthyroidism and ophthalmopathy. What was amplified from RNA transcripts were TCR beta CDR3 regions. HTBI primers were employed in a first-round RT-PCR of the TCR CDR3. TCRdb redid the calling of the multiplex PCR reads with MiXCR, one entry per CDR3 protein. The profile covers a few hundred thousand distinct CDR3 sequences, with roughly a sixth appearing a single time and about 56% taken by the ten largest. The sequencing sample was made of blood. These receptors came from a woman aged 45-60 years with Graves' hyperthyroidism.

The rearrangement joins TRBV7-6 to TRBJ2-2; 8 bases agree with TRBD1. This CDR3 contains 19 residues. Germline lookup yields CDR1 SGHVS and CDR2 FNYEAQ. The V gene end was trimmed by 0 bases and the J gene end by 5 bases; junction bases not matched to a gene: 14. The CDR3 loop is CASSLADRAGGRGTGELFF. The CDR3 nucleotides are TGTGCCAGCAGCTTAGCCGACAGGGCAGGGGGCCGAGGGACCGGGGAGCTGTTTTTT.

This clonotype appeared a few times. This chain connects TRBV19 to TRBJ2-7; the D gene is possibly TRBD1 (6 bases). The CDR3 covers 15 residues. V was trimmed by 3 bases and J by 5 bases, leaving 17 bases between them. Germline V lookup: CDR1 LNHDA, CDR2 SQIVND (reference sequence). The CDR3: CASSIMGASSDEQYF. The DNA for the CDR3 is TGTGCCAGTAGTATTATGGGGGCCAGTTCCGACGAGCAGTACTTC.

This clonotype occurred many times. The chain is built from TRBV6-2 or TRBV6-3 and TRBJ2-2, with a tentative D call TRBD2 (6 bases). Deletions cut 2 bases from V and 2 bases from J, with 9 bases between. Per germline, CDR1 MNHEY and CDR2 SVGEGT. CDR3 length: 15 residues. This CDR3 reads CASSYRSGNTGELFF. The CDR3 nucleotides read TGTGCCAGCAGTTACCGTAGCGGAAACACCGGGGAGCTGTTTTTT.

V gene TRBV10-3 combines with J gene TRBJ1-4; 9 nucleotides line up with TRBD1. CDR1 ENHRY and CDR2 SYGVKD come from the germline V gene. V shed 2 bases and J 5 bases; nucleotides not matched to a gene: 3. This CDR3 spans 15 amino acids. The CDR3 bases are TGTGCCATCAGTGAGATTGACAGGGGGAATGAAAAACTGTTTTTT. It translates to CAISEIDRGNEKLFF.

Worth noting for this clonotype: This may be a read error: a much more frequent sequence differs by one nucleotide. The rearrangement joins TRBV3-1 to TRBJ1-5, with a possible D match to TRBD1 (6 bases). The germline V gene has CDR1 LGHDT and CDR2 YNNKEL (reference sequence). Trimming cost V 1 base and J 3 bases, with 7 bases left between them. CDR3 size: 14 residues. The CDR3 loop reads CASSQGTVNQPQHF. CDR3 DNA: TGTGCCAGCAGCCAAGGGACAGTCAATCAGCCCCAGCATTTT.

A few counts support this clonotype. The rearrangement links TRBV5-1 to TRBJ2-5, with a possible D match to TRBD2 (6 bases). Germline CDR1 reads SGHRS; CDR2 reads YFSETQ. There are 14 residues in the CDR3. V lost 0 bases, J lost 9 bases, and 15 bases lay in between. As DNA, the CDR3 is TGCGCCAGCAGCTTGGGACAACCTGGGGAGGCCCAGTACTTC. Translation gives CASSLGQPGEAQYF.

This clonotype appeared many times. A much larger clone lies one base from this, so it may be a read error. The rearrangement uses TRBV28 and TRBJ2-7, with D possibly matching TRBD1 (6 bases). Germline V gives CDR1 MDHEN, CDR2 SYDVKM. This CDR3 comprises 13 residues. CDR3: CASGLWTVYEQYF. CDR3 in DNA: TGTGCCAGCGGTTTATGGACAGTCTACGAGCAGTACTTC.

At least ten counts were recorded for this clonotype. J is TRBJ1-1 and V is TRBV12-3 or TRBV12-4; no clear D. The CDR3 spans 12 residues. The germline V and J ends were trimmed by 2 bases and 2 bases, with 3 bases remaining between them. The CDR3 DNA follows: TGTGCCAGCAGTTTATCAAACACTGAAGCTTTCTTT. Encoded protein: CASSLSNTEAFF.

The rearrangement uses TRBV12-5 and TRBJ2-3; D is possibly TRBD2 (6 bases). With 10 bases removed from V and 5 bases from J, the gap between germline ends came to 25 bases. This CDR3 has 16 amino acids. Germline loops: CDR1 LGHNT, CDR2 FRNRAP. CDR3 coding DNA: TGTGCTACTCGGTTTAGGGCCAGCGGGCATATAGATACGCAGTATTTT. It is translated as CATRFRASGHIDTQYF.

At least ten counts were recorded for this clonotype. The V and J genes are TRBV6-1 and TRBJ2-1; 9 bases are a match to TRBD1. The ends lost 6 bases at V and 5 bases at J; junction bases unmatched: 14. The CDR3 spans 17 residues. CDR1 is MNHNS and CDR2 is SASEGT in the germline V gene. CDR3 sequence (DNA): TGTGCCAGCAGCCCGGGACAGGGAGCAATAATAGACAATGAGCAGTTCTTC. This encodes CASSPGQGAIIDNEQFF.

There are many counts of this clonotype. This chain links TRBV11-3 with TRBJ2-1, with D perhaps given as TRBD1 or TRBD2 (6 bases each). Trimming stripped 2 bases from V and 10 bases from J, with 24 bases between. Germline lookup yields CDR1 SGHNT and CDR2 YENEEA. The CDR3 spans 17 residues. The CDR3 is CASSLPRGLATLGEQFF. CDR3 in DNA: TGTGCCAGCAGCTTACCCCGGGGGCTAGCTACCCTTGGGGAGCAGTTCTTC.

V usage is TRBV5-4 and J usage is TRBJ2-7, with D possibly matching TRBD1 (7 bases). Trimming took 4 bases from V and 5 from J, leaving 19 bases between them. CDR3 length: 15 residues. Germline CDR1 SGHNT, CDR2 YYREEE (reference sequence). The CDR3 DNA reads as TGTGCCAGCAGCCTCCAGGGGGGATTCGGGGACGAGCAGTACTTC. It codes for CASSLQGGFGDEQYF.

V usage is TRBV20-1 and J usage is TRBJ1-1; D not certain. Germline V gene sequence: CDR1 DFQATT, CDR2 SNEGSKA (reference sequence). Trimming left V 0 bases short and J 2 bases short, with 10 bases between. This CDR3 contains 14 residues. CDR3 sequence (DNA): TGCAGTGCTAGAGATAGCGGAGCTAACACTGAAGCTTTCTTT. Translated, it gives CSARDSGANTEAFF.

At least ten counts were recorded for this clonotype. J is TRBJ2-1 and V is TRBV12-3 or TRBV12-4, with 9 bases aligning to TRBD1. V trimming: 1 base; J trimming: 4 bases; junction bases outside the gene matches: 2. The length of the CDR3 is 15 residues. The CDR3: CASSLGTGVYNEQFF. In DNA form, the CDR3 reads TGTGCCAGCAGTTTAGGGACAGGGGTTTACAATGAGCAGTTCTTC.

This clonotype turned up a few times. V and J are TRBV5-5 and TRBJ1-5, with a tentative D call TRBD1 (5 bases). Germline CDR1 reads SGHKS; CDR2 reads YYEKEE (reference sequence). This CDR3 region has 14 residues. V was cut by 4 bases and J by 1 base, with 9 bases left in between. This CDR3 reads CASSQRTSNQPQHF. The CDR3 nucleotides read TGTGCCAGCAGCCAAAGGACAAGCAATCAGCCCCAGCATTTT.

This clonotype has more than one count but fewer than ten. CDR3 nucleotides: TGTGCCAGCAGCTCAGTAAGGTGGGGCGGAACTGGAAACACCATATATTTT. It encodes CASSSVRWGGTGNTIYF. The V call is TRBV7-9, the J call TRBJ1-3, with D perhaps matching TRBD1 (5 bases). V gave up 4 bases and J gave up 2 bases, with 18 bases separating them. Germline V lookup: CDR1 SEHNR, CDR2 FQNEAQ (reference sequence). The CDR3 sequence is 17 residues long.

This clonotype was seen repeatedly, ten times or more. V and J are TRBV3-1 and TRBJ2-5, with 7 bases aligning to TRBD2. Losses at the gene ends were 1 base for V and 2 bases for J; bases not matched to a gene: 1. The CDR3 consists of 14 residues. Germline V lookup: CDR1 LGHDT, CDR2 YNNKEL (reference sequence). CDR3 loop: CASSQAGGQETQYF. In DNA, the CDR3 is TGTGCCAGCAGCCAAGCGGGGGGACAAGAGACCCAGTACTTC.

The chain is built from TRBV6-6 and TRBJ2-5; the match to TRBD1 covers 7 bases. CDR1 MNHNY and CDR2 SVGAGI come from the germline V gene (reference sequence). Trimming took 2 bases from V and 0 from J; bases not matched to a gene: 9. This CDR3 contains 17 residues. The CDR3 DNA follows: TGTGCCAGCAGTTACCTTTTACCTGACAGGGACCAAGAGACCCAGTACTTC. Residues: CASSYLLPDRDQETQYF.

This chain connects TRBV7-9 to TRBJ2-1, with TRBD2 matching 11 bases. The V segment lost 1 base and the J segment 7 bases; nucleotides outside the gene matches: 6. The CDR3 covers 16 residues. CDR1 SEHNR and CDR2 FQNEAQ come from the germline V gene (reference sequence). The CDR3 bases are TGTGCCAGCAGCTTAGGTAGCGGGAGGGCCTGGAATGAGCAGTTCTTC. Encoded protein: CASSLGSGRAWNEQFF.

This CDR3 reads CASSTGTSGSTGELFF. CDR3 sequence (DNA): TGTGCCAGCAGCACTGGGACTAGCGGGAGCACCGGGGAGCTGTTTTTT. This chain joins TRBV7-3 and TRBJ2-2, with TRBD2 matching over 14 bases. Per the germline V gene, CDR1 is SGHTA and CDR2 is FQGTGA. The V segment lost 5 bases and the J segment 4 bases; nucleotides outside the gene matches: 3. The CDR3 loop spans 16 amino acids.

The table lists this clonotype with a count of one. V usage is TRBV7-9 and J usage is TRBJ2-5, with 7 bases that match TRBD1. The germline V gene has CDR1 SEHNR and CDR2 FQNEAQ (reference sequence). V dropped 5 bases and J dropped 3; count of bases not matched to a gene: 9. The CDR3 has 15 residues. The CDR3 DNA reads as TGTGCCAGCAGCATTCGGACAGGAAGGGAAGAGACCCAGTACTTC. This translates into CASSIRTGREETQYF.

This clonotype was counted at least ten times. The V and J genes are TRBV20-1 and TRBJ2-7, with 8 bases identical to TRBD2. The CDR3 is 14 residues long. After removal of 1 base from V and 7 bases from J, the junction contained 9 bases not matched to a gene. Germline CDR1 and CDR2: DFQATT and SNEGSKA (reference sequence). The CDR3 spells CSARAGTSLWEQYF. CDR3 bases: TGCAGTGCTAGAGCCGGGACTAGTCTTTGGGAGCAGTACTTC.

This chain links TRBV10-3 with TRBJ2-1; the match to TRBD2 covers 13 bases. J was trimmed by 0 bases and V by 5 bases; bases with no gene match: 1. The germline CDR1 and CDR2 sequences are ENHRY and SYGVKD. The CDR3 spans 16 residues. The CDR3 DNA reads TGTGCCATCAGTTGGACTAGCGGGGGCTCCTACAATGAGCAGTTCTTC. It yields the protein CAISWTSGGSYNEQFF.

J is TRBJ1-3 and V is TRBV14; D possibly corresponds to TRBD1 (5 bases). Germline CDR1 SGHDN, CDR2 FVKESK. V shed 1 base and J shed 8 bases, with 18 bases lying between them. The CDR3 extends over 16 amino acids. CDR3 sequence: CASSQVYRGLGDTIYF. The CDR3 coding sequence is TGTGCCAGCAGCCAAGTCTATCGGGGCCTCGGGGACACCATATATTTT.

This clonotype was observed many times. J is TRBJ2-7 and V is TRBV5-1, with 11 bases aligning to TRBD2. This CDR3 contains 16 residues. With V trimmed by 4 bases and J by 4 bases, 10 bases remained unmatched. Germline CDR1 is SGHRS and CDR2 is YFSETQ. CDR3 sequence reads: CASSKVTSGSWYEQYF. The CDR3 DNA sequence: TGCGCCAGCAGCAAAGTAACTAGCGGGAGCTGGTACGAGCAGTACTTC.

This clonotype was recorded at least ten times. The rearrangement uses TRBV9 and TRBJ1-2; the match to TRBD1 covers 7 bases. The V segment lost 0 bases and the J segment 4 bases; nucleotides outside the gene matches: 6. Germline loops: CDR1 SGDLS, CDR2 YYNGEE. CDR3 size: 15 residues. CDR3 loop: CASSVATGTAYGYTF. For the CDR3, the DNA is TGTGCCAGCAGCGTAGCAACCGGGACAGCCTATGGCTACACCTTC.

This clonotype was counted ten times or more. This chain links TRBV7-2 with TRBJ2-7, with D tentatively TRBD1 (6 bases). The germline V gene has CDR1 SGHTA and CDR2 FQGNSA. The CDR3 covers 14 residues. V dropped 4 bases and J dropped 3 bases, with 13 bases sitting between them. CDR3 nucleotides: TGTGCCAGCAGCTCAGAAGACAGGATCTACGAGCAGTACTTC. Encoded protein: CASSSEDRIYEQYF.

This clonotype was seen a handful of times. The chain combines TRBV3-1 with TRBJ2-3; 14 bases line up with TRBD2. V lost 4 bases, J lost 6 bases, and 9 bases stayed unmatched. CDR1 LGHDT and CDR2 YNNKEL come from the germline V gene (reference sequence). The CDR3 consists of 17 residues. Here the CDR3 DNA reads TGTGCCAGCAGCCTTCCGGGACTAGCGGGAGAGGAGGATACGCAGTATTTT. This codes for CASSLPGLAGEEDTQYF.

There are a few counts of this clonotype. The chain couples TRBV5-1 to TRBJ2-2; TRBD2 aligns across 8 bases. J was trimmed by 5 bases and V by 0 bases; bases with no gene match: 9. This CDR3 is 17 amino acids long. Germline loops: CDR1 SGHRS, CDR2 YFSETQ. The CDR3 region is CASSLGLAFGRTGELFF. The DNA of the CDR3 is TGCGCCAGCAGCTTGGGACTAGCGTTCGGGCGAACCGGGGAGCTGTTTTTT.

The chain combines TRBV18 with TRBJ2-7; 8 bases fit TRBD2. The CDR3 loop spans 17 amino acids. In germline, CDR1 is KGHSH, CDR2 LQKENI. J gave up 1 base and V 0 bases, and 8 bases lay outside the gene matches. The CDR3 DNA follows: TGTGCCAGCTCACCACCGTCTAGCGGGCATAATTCCTACGAGCAGTACTTC. Residues: CASSPPSSGHNSYEQYF.

The gene calls are TRBV10-1 and TRBJ1-1; 9 positions agree with TRBD1. Looked up from germline, CDR1 is WNHNN and CDR2 is SYGVQD (reference sequence). The CDR3 totals 14 residues. V trimming: 9 bases; J trimming: 0 bases; junction bases outside the gene matches: 5. In nucleotides, the CDR3 is TGCGCCAGACAATGGACAGGGGTGAACACTGAAGCTTTCTTT. This encodes CARQWTGVNTEAFF.

There are a few counts of this clonotype. The chain is built from TRBV12-3 or TRBV12-4 and TRBJ2-3, with unresolved D. This CDR3 has 12 amino acids. V was clipped by 7 bases and J by 0 bases, with 5 bases between them. CDR3 sequence (DNA): TGTGCCAGCACCTCTAGCACAGATACGCAGTATTTT. This gives the protein CASTSSTDTQYF.